This note documents a single T cell receptor beta chain sequence. The antigen remains undetermined. The data were taken from a study of cytomegalovirus exposure and HLA in healthy donors. Overall study findings and caveats: Rarity characterized most TCR sequences, yet some public TCRs appeared in many donors. Subsequent analysis found a tendency for first-cohort TCR clusters to co-occur within the roughly 130 validation repertoires. As was reported, the classifier diagnosed cytomegalovirus status with high specificity and sensitivity. The study labeled roughly 160 TCR beta chains cytomegalovirus-associated.

The assay was immunoSEQ multiplex PCR, and TCRdb's table has in-frame clones only and misses some. This sample has under 150,000 clones, with approximately 90% found just once. The TCR comes from a man younger than 35 in good health and CMV-seronegative. Sequencing was done on a sample of PBMCs.

CDR3 region: CASSPKRLAGYNEQFF. The CDR3 DNA reads TGTGCCAGCTCACCAAAGAGACTAGCGGGATACAATGAGCAGTTCTTC. The chain carries TRBV18 and TRBJ2-1; TRBD2 matches 11 bases. V was pared by 2 bases and J by 4 bases, with 4 bases of the junction left unmatched. The germline gives CDR1 KGHSH, CDR2 LQKENI. The CDR3 is 16 residues long.